This T cell receptor beta chain appears in the sequencing data of a study of PD-1 blockade in classical Hodgkin lymphoma. Study conclusions and caveats: CD4+ but not CD8+ TCR diversity rose significantly by C4D1. The drivers behind the repertoire differences, possibly disease activity or prior therapy, remain undefined. Healthy donors were reported to have higher baseline TCR diversity than newly diagnosed patients.

The table came from immunoSEQ multiplex PCR; TCRdb's copy has only in-frame clones and leaves some out. The sample includes tens of thousands of clones, 70% of them seen just once. On this clone itself: Its target is not known.

Each patient's relapse followed autologous stem cell transplantation, and brentuximab vedotin exposure varied. The study recorded best responses of complete response, partial response or progressive disease. Trimming cost V 4 bases and J 2 bases, with 17 bases left between them. The CDR3 runs 16 residues. From germline, CDR1 is SGHVS and CDR2 FNYEAQ. The sequence derives from a human donor with classical Hodgkin lymphoma. The sample here was peripheral blood mononuclear cells (PBMCs), taken before the second cycle of nivolumab. V gene TRBV7-6 combines with J gene TRBJ2-5, with D hard to call. This CDR3 is CASSSRLPTLQETQYF. CDR3 bases: TGTGCCAGCAGCTCCCGACTCCCAACCCTTCAAGAGACCCAGTACTTC.